This paragraph reports one TCR beta chain. The specificity of this receptor is unknown. Per-nucleotide qualities are absent, and no much larger clonotype sits a single base away. The entry originates in a study of cytomegalovirus exposure and HLA in healthy donors (dated by TCRdb to about 2017). For context, the study as a whole: According to a later analysis, one platform produced both the roughly 130 validation repertoires and the 550 to 800 repertoires of the first cohort. The study aimed to test whether signatures of past pathogen exposure could be identified by cataloging public T cell receptors. Besides the first cohort of roughly 660 subjects, a separate validation cohort made up of 90 to 150 different subjects was used. To predict cytomegalovirus infection status, the study brought together high-throughput TCR immunosequencing, statistical association of individual TCRs with disease status, and machine learning. Results the study describes overall, beyond this receptor: In vitro tests confirmed that three of the cytomegalovirus-associated TCR beta chains recognize cytomegalovirus antigens. Of the cluster scores, roughly 95% were above 0 in a later analysis, which found that TCRs clustered in the first cohort also tended to co-occur in the 120 validation repertoires. A later analysis had no HLA typing for the validation cohort, so co-occurrence there was scored across all 120 or so repertoires. The classifier was reported to diagnose cytomegalovirus status with high specificity and sensitivity in both the original and validation cohorts. Across donors, most TCR sequences were observed very rarely, whereas some public TCRs were present in many individuals. The study gave a list of 150 to 200 TCR beta chains associated with cytomegalovirus. The authors suggested that the approach could potentially be generalized to other disease states and immunological phenotypes.

Separate from the approximately 670-subject first cohort, the validation cohort of 120 subjects was the group to which the donors belonged. Deletion took 0 bases off V and 0 bases off J, with a span of 9 bases between the germline ends. From the germline V gene, CDR1 is SGDLS and CDR2 is YYNGEE. From the cysteine up to the phenylalanine, the CDR3 has a length of 16 residues. Just CDR3 DNA is preserved here, 48 bases in frame from base 1. Library preparation employed the immunoSEQ multiplex PCR assay. As for the original processing: A statistical classification framework was developed to diagnose cytomegalovirus status using the catalog of TCR beta chain sequences. This is the immuneACCESS table as TCRdb keeps it, with only in-frame sequences that have V and J called. A part of the clones is gone; compared with another copy, unresolved V genes explain less than half, and the rest is unexplained. The V and J calls and the clone size are those of that table, but D and trimming were determined from the DNA. The sample table shows some 150,000 clones, and approximately 86% are seen once. The ten biggest clones cover approximately 2% of the sample.

The chain joins TRBV9 to TRBJ2-2; no D segment can be confidently identified. The specimen sequenced was PBMCs. The TCR comes from a human donor in good health. The bases are TGTGCCAGCAGCGTAGGCGTCGCCACGAACACCGGGGAGCTGTTTTTT. Translated, it reads CASSVGVATNTGELFF. With the portions outside the CDR3 filled from the reference TRBV9 and TRBJ2-2 genes, the complete variable region becomes DSGVTQTPKHLITATGQRVTLRCSPRSGDLSVYWYQQSLDQGLQFLIQYYNGEERAKGNILERFSAQQFPDLHSELNLSSLELGDSALYFCASSVGVATNTGELFFGEGSRLTVL.